The 8 T cell receptor beta chains presented below share a single source sample, sequenced in a study of T cell changes during pregnancy in multiple sclerosis. The protocol was immunoSEQ multiplex PCR, while the TCRdb copy is restricted to in-frame clones and leaves out a portion. The table records roughly 42,000 clones, 80% to 90% of them present only once. The source material was CD4+ T cells from peripheral blood mononuclear cells, sampled in the first trimester of pregnancy. These receptors were obtained from a female donor with multiple sclerosis, enrolled in a pregnancy study.

This clone was seen just once. J is TRBJ2-1 and V is TRBV29-1; 8 positions agree with TRBD2. This CDR3 region has 15 residues. J lost 7 bases, V lost 8 bases, and 16 bases had no gene match. Germline CDR1 SQVTM, CDR2 ANQGSEA. CDR3 in amino acids: CSTDVWAGGGNEQFF. CDR3 sequence (DNA): TGCAGCACTGACGTCTGGGCGGGAGGAGGGAATGAGCAGTTCTTC.

This chain links TRBV12-5 with TRBJ2-1; TRBD1 matches at 7 bases. Germline V gene sequence: CDR1 LGHNT, CDR2 FRNRAP. The CDR3 is made up of 14 amino acids. The J segment lost 5 bases and the V segment lost 1 base, leaving 2 bases of the junction unmatched. As DNA, the CDR3 is TGTGCTAGTGGTTTGGGGGACAGAGACAATGAGCAGTTCTTC. It codes for CASGLGDRDNEQFF.

The chain links TRBV15 to TRBJ1-5; 7 nucleotides align to TRBD1. V lost 3 bases to trimming and J lost 0 bases; unmatched junction nucleotides: 8. This CDR3 is 17 amino acids long. Germline V gene lookup returns CDR1 LNHNV and CDR2 YYDKDF (reference sequence). The CDR3, as DNA: TGTGCCACCAGCAGGGCAGGGACAGCAAATAGCAATCAGCCCCAGCATTTT. Translating it yields CATSRAGTANSNQPQHF. The full variable domain, with the rest looked up from reference TRBV15 and TRBJ1-5, is DAMVIQNPRYQVTQFGKPVTLSCSQTLNHNVMYWYQQKSSQAPKLLFHYYDKDFNNEADTPDNFQSRRPNTSFCFLDIRSPGLGDTAMYLCATSRAGTANSNQPQHFGDGTRLSIL.

The V gene is TRBV6-6, the J gene TRBJ1-2, with 7 bases identical to TRBD1. V dropped 0 bases and J dropped 2; count of bases not matched to a gene: 6. The CDR3 loop spans 16 amino acids. Germline V CDR1 and CDR2: MNHNY, SVGAGI (reference sequence). The CDR3, as DNA: TGTGCCAGCAGTTACTCGGCCGGGACAGACAACTATGGCTACACCTTC. It encodes CASSYSAGTDNYGYTF.

The chain uses TRBV19 and TRBJ1-1; 7 nucleotides align to TRBD1. With V trimmed by 10 bases and J by 0 bases, 11 bases remained unmatched. This CDR3 comprises 15 residues. Looked up from germline, CDR1 is LNHDA and CDR2 is SQIVND (reference sequence). CDR3 amino acids: CATSYVGQLNTEAFF. The CDR3 DNA reads as TGTGCCACTAGCTACGTGGGACAGCTGAACACTGAAGCTTTCTTT.

About this clone itself: Compared with germline, one end of the junction differs, possibly owing to a read error. V and J are TRBV4-3 and TRBJ2-1; D gene uncertain. CDR1 LGHNA and CDR2 YSLEER come from the germline V gene. The CDR3 runs to 15 residues. This CDR3 reads CASSQDGSSFNEQFF. CDR3 sequence (DNA): TGCGCCAGCAGCCAAGATGGTAGCTCCTTCAATGAGCAGTTCTTC.

The chain is built from TRBV11-3 and TRBJ2-2; perhaps TRBD2 as D (5 bases). The germline gives CDR1 SGHNT, CDR2 YENEEA. The CDR3 covers 14 residues. V lost 5 bases, J lost 1 base, and 8 bases lay in between. CDR3 sequence reads: CASSQDWNTGELFF. The CDR3 DNA reads as TGTGCCAGCAGCCAGGACTGGAACACCGGGGAGCTGTTTTTT.

This CDR3 is CASSLGTGGFKNEQFF. As DNA, the CDR3 is TGTGCCAGCAGTTTGGGGACAGGGGGCTTTAAGAATGAGCAGTTCTTC. The gene calls are TRBV25-1 and TRBJ2-1; 12 bases line up with TRBD1. The V and J ends lost 5 bases and 7 bases, in that order; junction bases with no gene match: 9. The CDR3 extends over 16 amino acids. The germline CDR1 and CDR2 sequences are MGHDK and SYGVNS.